The 2 T cell receptor beta chains reported below all come from one sample, sequenced in a study of regulatory T cells in long-lasting Graves disease. As to time point: newly diagnosed GD, antithyroid drugs for less than 3 months. Extracted RNA from PBMCs served as the source of the TCR library. Arm-PCR with iRepertoire HTBI primers amplified the CDR3 regions for these TCR beta libraries. TCRdb ran MiXCR on the multiplex PCR reads and lists one entry per CDR3 protein. This repertoire shows approximately 360,000 distinct CDR3 sequences, 12% found once; its top ten account for approximately 17%. This sample also belongs to another study, concerning T cells in Graves' hyperthyroidism and ophthalmopathy.

This sample comprised peripheral blood mononuclear cells (PBMCs), obtained at new diagnosis, from a patient treated with antithyroid drugs. The receptor source for this set is a woman younger than 30 with Graves disease.

This clonotype was counted many times. The gene calls are TRBV28 and TRBJ2-3; 7 positions match TRBD1. Trimming at V came to 6 bases and at J to 0 bases, leaving 6 bases not matched to a gene. Looked up from germline, CDR1 is MDHEN and CDR2 is SYDVKM. The CDR3 length is 15 residues. The CDR3 here is CASRGQPLSTDTQYF. The CDR3 region has the DNA TGTGCCAGCAGGGGACAGCCATTAAGCACAGATACGCAGTATTTT.

Remarks on this clonotype: A far more abundant clone sits one base away, making this likely a read error. This rearrangement joins TRBV11-2 to TRBJ1-1; D is possibly TRBD1 (6 bases). Trimming removed 4 bases from V and 6 bases from J, with 12 bases in between. This CDR3 contains 13 residues. The V gene's germline CDR1 is SGHAT and CDR2 FQNNGV. The CDR3 coding sequence is TGTGCCAGCAGCTACAGGGAAGACCCTGAAGCTTTCTTT. This gives the protein CASSYREDPEAFF.